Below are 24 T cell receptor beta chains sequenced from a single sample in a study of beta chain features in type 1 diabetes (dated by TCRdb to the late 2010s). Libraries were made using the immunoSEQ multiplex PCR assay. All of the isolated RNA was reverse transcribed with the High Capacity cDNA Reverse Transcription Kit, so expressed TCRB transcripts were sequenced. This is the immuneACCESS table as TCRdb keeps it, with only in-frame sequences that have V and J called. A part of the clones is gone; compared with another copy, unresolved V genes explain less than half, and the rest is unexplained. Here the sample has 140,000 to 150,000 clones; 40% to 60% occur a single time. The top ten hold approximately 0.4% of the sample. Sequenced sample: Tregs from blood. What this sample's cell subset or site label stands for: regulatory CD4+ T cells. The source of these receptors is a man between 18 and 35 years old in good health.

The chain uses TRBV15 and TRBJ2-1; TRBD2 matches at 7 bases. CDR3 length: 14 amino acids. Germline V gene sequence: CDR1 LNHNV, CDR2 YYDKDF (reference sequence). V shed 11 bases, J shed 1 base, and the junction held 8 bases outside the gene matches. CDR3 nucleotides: TGTGCCTCCCGGGGGGAGAGGTCCTACAATGAGCAGTTCTTC. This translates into CASRGERSYNEQFF.

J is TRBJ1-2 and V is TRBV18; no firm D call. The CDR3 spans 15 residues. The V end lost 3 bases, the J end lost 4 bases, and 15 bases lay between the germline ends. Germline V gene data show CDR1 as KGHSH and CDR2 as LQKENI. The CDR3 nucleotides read TGTGCCAGCTCACCTCCGGGATCCTTGGGCTATGGCTACACCTTC. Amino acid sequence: CASSPPGSLGYGYTF.

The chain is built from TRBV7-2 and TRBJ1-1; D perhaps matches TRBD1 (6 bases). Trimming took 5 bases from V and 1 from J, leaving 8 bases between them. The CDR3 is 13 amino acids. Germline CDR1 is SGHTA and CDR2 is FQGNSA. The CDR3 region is CASSQDRNTEAFF. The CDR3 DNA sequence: TGTGCCAGCAGCCAGGACAGGAACACTGAAGCTTTCTTT.

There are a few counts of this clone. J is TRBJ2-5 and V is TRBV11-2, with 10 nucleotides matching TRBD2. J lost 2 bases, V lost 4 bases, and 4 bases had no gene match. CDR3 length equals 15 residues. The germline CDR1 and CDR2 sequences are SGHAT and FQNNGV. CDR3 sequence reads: CASSWEGLAQETQYF. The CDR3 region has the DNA TGTGCCAGCAGCTGGGAGGGACTAGCGCAAGAGACCCAGTACTTC.

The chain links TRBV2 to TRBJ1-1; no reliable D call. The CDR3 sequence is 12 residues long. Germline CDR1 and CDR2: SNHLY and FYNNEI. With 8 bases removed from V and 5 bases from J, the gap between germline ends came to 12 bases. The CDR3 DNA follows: TGTGCCAGCGCTATACGGGGTACTGAAGCTTTCTTT. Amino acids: CASAIRGTEAFF.

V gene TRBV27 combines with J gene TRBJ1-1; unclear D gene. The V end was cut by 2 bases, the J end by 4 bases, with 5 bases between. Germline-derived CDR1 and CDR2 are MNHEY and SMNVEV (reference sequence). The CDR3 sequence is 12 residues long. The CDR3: CASSLTGTEAFF. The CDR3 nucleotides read TGTGCCAGCAGTTTAACGGGCACTGAAGCTTTCTTT.

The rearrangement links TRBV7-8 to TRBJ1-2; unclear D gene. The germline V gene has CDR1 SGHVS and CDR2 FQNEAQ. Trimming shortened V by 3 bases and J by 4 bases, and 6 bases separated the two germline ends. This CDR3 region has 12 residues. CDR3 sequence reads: CASSFVSYGYTF. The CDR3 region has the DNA TGTGCCAGCAGCTTTGTCAGCTATGGCTACACCTTC.

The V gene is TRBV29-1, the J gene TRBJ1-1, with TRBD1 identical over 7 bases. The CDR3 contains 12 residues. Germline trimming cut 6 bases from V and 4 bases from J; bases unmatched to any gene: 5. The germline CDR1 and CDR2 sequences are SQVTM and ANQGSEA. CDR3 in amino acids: CSVYDRVTEAFF. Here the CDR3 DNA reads TGCAGCGTCTATGACAGGGTCACTGAAGCTTTCTTT.

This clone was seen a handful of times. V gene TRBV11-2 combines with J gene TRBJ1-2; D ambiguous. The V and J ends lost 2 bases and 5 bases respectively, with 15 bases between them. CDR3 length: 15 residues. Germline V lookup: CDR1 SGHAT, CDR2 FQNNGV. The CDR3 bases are TGTGCCAGCAGCTTATCGCTTGGGCAGCTGTATGGCTACACCTTC. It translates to CASSLSLGQLYGYTF.

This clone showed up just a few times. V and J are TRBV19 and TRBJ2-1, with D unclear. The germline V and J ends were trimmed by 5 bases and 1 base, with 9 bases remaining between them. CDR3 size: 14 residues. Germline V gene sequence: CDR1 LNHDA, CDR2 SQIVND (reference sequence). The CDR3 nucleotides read TGTGCCAGTAGTGGGCTTTGGTCCTACAATGAGCAGTTCTTC. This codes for CASSGLWSYNEQFF. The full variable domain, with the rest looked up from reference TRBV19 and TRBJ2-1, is DGGITQSPKYLFRKEGQNVTLSCEQNLNHDAMYWYRQDPGQGLRLIYYSQIVNDFQKGDIAEGYSVSREKKESFPLTVTSAQKNPTAFYLCASSGLWSYNEQFFGPGTRLTVL.

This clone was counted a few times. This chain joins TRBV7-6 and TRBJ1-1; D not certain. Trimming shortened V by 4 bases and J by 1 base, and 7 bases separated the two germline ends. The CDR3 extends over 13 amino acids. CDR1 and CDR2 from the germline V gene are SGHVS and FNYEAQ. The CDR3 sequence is CASSSQENTEAFF. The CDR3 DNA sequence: TGTGCCAGCAGCTCTCAGGAGAACACTGAAGCTTTCTTT. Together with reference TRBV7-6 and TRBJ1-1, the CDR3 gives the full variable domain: GAGVSQSPRYKVTKRGQDVALRCDPISGHVSLYWYRQALGQGPEFLTYFNYEAQQDKSGLPNDRFSAERPEGSISTLTIQRTEQRDSAMYRCASSSQENTEAFFGQGTRLTVV.

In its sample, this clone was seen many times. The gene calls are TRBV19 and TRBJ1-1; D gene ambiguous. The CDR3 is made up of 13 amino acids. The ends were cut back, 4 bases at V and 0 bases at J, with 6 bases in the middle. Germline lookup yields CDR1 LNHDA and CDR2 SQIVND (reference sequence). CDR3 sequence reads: CASSNQLNTEAFF. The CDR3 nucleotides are TGTGCCAGTAGTAACCAGTTGAACACTGAAGCTTTCTTT.

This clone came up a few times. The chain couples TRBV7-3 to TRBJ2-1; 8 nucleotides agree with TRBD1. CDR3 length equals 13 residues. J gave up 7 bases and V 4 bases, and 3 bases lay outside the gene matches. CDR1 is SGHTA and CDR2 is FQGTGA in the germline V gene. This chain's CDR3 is CASSWGQVNEQFF. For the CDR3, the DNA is TGTGCCAGCAGCTGGGGACAGGTGAATGAGCAGTTCTTC.

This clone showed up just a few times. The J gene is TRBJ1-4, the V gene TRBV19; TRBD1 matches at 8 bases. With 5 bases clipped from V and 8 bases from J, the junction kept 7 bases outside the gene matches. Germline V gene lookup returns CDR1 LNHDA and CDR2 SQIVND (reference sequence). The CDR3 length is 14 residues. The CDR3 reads CASSRRQGREKLFF. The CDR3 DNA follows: TGTGCCAGTAGTCGACGACAGGGGAGAGAAAAACTGTTTTTT. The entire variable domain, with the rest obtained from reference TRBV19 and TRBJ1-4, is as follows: DGGITQSPKYLFRKEGQNVTLSCEQNLNHDAMYWYRQDPGQGLRLIYYSQIVNDFQKGDIAEGYSVSREKKESFPLTVTSAQKNPTAFYLCASSRRQGREKLFFGSGTQLSVL.

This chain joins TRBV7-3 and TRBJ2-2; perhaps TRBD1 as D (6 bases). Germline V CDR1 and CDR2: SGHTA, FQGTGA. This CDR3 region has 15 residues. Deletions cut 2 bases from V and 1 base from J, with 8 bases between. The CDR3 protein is CASSLRGQNTGELFF. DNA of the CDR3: TGTGCCAGCAGCTTACGGGGACAGAACACCGGGGAGCTGTTTTTT.

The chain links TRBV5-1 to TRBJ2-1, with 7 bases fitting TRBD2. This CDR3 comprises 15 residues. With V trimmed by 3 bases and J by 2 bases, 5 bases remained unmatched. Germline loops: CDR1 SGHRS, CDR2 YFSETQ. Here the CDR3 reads CASSSGLGAYNEQFF. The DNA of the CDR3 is TGCGCCAGCAGCTCAGGACTAGGCGCCTACAATGAGCAGTTCTTC.

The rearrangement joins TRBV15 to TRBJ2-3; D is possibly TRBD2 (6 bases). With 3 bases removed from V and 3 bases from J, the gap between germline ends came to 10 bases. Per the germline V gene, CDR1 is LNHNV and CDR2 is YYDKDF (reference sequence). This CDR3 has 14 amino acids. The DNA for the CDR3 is TGTGCCACCAGCAGCTTAGCGGAAACAGATACGCAGTATTTT. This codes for CATSSLAETDTQYF.

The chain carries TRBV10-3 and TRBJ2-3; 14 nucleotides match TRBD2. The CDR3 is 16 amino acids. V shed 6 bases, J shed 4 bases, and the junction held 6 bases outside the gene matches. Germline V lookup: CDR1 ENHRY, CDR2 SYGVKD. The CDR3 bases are TGTGCCATCAGAACCGGGACTAGCGGGAGCCCAGATACGCAGTATTTT. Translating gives CAIRTGTSGSPDTQYF.

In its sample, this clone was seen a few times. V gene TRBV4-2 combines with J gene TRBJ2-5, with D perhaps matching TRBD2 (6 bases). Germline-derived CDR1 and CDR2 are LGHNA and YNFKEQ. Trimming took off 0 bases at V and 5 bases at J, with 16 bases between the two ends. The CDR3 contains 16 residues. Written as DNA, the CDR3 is TGTGCCAGCAGCCAAGAGGGGAGGTTCCGAGGGGAGACCCAGTACTTC. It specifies CASSQEGRFRGETQYF.

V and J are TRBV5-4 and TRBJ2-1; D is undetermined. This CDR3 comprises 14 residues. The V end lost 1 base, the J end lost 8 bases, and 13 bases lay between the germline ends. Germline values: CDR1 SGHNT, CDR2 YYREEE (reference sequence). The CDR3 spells CASSLRIDADEQFF. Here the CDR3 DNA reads TGTGCCAGCAGCTTGCGGATAGACGCGGATGAGCAGTTCTTC. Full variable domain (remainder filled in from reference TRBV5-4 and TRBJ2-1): ETGVTQSPTHLIKTRGQQVTLRCSSQSGHNTVSWYQQALGQGPQFIFQYYREEENGRGNFPPRFSGLQFPNYSSELNVNALELDDSALYLCASSLRIDADEQFFGPGTRLTVL.

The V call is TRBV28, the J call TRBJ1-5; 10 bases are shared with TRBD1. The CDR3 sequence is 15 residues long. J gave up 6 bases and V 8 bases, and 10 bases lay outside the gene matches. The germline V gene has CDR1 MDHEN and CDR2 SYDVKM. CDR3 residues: CASHDRGRGGQPQHF. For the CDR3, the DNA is TGTGCCAGCCACGACAGGGGGCGCGGGGGTCAGCCCCAGCATTTT.

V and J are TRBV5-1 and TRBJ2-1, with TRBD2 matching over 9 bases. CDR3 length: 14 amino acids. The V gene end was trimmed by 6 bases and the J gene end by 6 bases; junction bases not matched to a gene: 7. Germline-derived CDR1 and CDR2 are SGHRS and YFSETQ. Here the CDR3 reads CASKGLASSNEQFF. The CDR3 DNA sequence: TGCGCCAGCAAGGGACTAGCTTCTTCCAATGAGCAGTTCTTC.

The CDR3 nucleotides read TGTGCCAGCAGGCGACTAGACACCGGGGAGCTGTTTTTT. Its protein is CASRRLDTGELFF. This chain uses TRBV28 with TRBJ2-2, with D maybe TRBD2 (6 bases). The CDR3 is 13 amino acids. The germline V and J ends were trimmed by 6 bases and 3 bases, with 8 bases remaining between them. From germline, CDR1 is MDHEN and CDR2 SYDVKM.

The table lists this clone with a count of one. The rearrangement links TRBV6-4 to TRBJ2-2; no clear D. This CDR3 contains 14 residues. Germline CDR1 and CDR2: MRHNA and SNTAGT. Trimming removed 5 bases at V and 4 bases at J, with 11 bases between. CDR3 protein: CASSPESFTGELFF. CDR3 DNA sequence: TGTGCCAGCAGTCCGGAGTCCTTCACCGGGGAGCTGTTTTTT.